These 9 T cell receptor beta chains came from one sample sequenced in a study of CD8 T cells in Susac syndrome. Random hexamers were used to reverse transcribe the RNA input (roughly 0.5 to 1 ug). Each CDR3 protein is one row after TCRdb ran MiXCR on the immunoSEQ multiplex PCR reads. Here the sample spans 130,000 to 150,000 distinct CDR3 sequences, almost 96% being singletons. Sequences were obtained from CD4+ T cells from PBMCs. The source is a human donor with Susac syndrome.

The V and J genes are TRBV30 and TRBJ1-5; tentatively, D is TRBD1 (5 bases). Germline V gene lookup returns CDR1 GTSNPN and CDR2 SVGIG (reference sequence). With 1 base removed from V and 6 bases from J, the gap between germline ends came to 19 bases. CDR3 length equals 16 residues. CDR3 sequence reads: CAWSASGTPVGQPQHF. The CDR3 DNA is TGTGCCTGGAGTGCATCCGGGACCCCCGTGGGTCAGCCCCAGCATTTT.

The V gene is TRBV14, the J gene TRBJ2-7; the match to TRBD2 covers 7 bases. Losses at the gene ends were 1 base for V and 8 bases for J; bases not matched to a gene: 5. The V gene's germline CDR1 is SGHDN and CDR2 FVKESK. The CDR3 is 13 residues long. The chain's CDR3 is CASSQGTSSQQYF. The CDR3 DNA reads TGTGCCAGCAGCCAAGGGACTAGTTCTCAGCAGTACTTC.

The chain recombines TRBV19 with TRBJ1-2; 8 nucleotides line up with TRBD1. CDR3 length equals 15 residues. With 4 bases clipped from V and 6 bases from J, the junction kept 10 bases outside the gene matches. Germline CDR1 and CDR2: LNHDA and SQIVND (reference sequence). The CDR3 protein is CASSTLPTGEDGYTF. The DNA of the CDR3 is TGTGCCAGTAGTACTCTACCGACAGGGGAGGATGGCTACACCTTC.

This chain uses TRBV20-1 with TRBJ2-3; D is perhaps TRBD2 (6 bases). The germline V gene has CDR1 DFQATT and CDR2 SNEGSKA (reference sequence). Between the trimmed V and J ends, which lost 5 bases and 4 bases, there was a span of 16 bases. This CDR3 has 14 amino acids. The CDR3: CSASTSLGPDTQYF. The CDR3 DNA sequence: TGCAGTGCTTCGACTAGTTTGGGCCCAGATACGCAGTATTTT.

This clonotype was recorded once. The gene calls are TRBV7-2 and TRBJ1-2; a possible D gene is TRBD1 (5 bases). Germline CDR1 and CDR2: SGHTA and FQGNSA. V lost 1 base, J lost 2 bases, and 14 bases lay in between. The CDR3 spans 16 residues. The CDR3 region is CASSLGSGQRNYGYTF. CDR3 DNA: TGTGCCAGCAGCTTAGGGTCCGGACAACGGAACTATGGCTACACCTTC.

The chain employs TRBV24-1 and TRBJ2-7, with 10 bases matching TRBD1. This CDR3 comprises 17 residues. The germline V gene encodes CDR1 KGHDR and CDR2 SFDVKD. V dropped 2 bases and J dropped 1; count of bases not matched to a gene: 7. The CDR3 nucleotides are TGTGCCACCAGTGATTCCGGACAGGGGGTAAGGTCCTACGAGCAGTACTTC. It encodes CATSDSGQGVRSYEQYF.

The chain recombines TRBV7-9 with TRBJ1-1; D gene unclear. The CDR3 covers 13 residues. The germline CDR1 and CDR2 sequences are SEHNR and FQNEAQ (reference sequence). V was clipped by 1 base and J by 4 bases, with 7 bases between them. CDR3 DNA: TGTGCCAGCAGCTTAGAGGTGGCCACTGAAGCTTTCTTT. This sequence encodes CASSLEVATEAFF.

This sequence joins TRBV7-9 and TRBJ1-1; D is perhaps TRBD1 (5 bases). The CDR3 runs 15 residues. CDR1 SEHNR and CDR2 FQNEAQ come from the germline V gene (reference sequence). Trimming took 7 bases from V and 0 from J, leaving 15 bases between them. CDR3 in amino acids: CASTPRGDMNTEAFF. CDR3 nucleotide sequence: TGTGCCAGCACCCCACGGGGCGACATGAACACTGAAGCTTTCTTT.

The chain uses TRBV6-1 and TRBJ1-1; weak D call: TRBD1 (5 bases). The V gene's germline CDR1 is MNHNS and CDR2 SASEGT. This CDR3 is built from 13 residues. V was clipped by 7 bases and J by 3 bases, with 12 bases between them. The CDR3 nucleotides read TGTGCCAGCAACACACGGGGGGACACTGAAGCTTTCTTT. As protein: CASNTRGDTEAFF.